The 20 T cell receptor beta chains listed next were all sequenced from one sample in a study of T cells in localized non-small cell lung cancer. Clones were sequenced by immunoSEQ multiplex PCR, and TCRdb holds only the in-frame ones, with some missing. The sample carries about 72,000 clones, about 83% recorded once. The sequenced sample was peripheral blood, obtained before any cancer treatment. All receptors come from a female donor over 55 with stage I lung adenocarcinoma.

V usage is TRBV27 and J usage is TRBJ1-2; D may be TRBD1 (5 bases). The CDR3 consists of 13 residues. Germline V gene lookup returns CDR1 MNHEY and CDR2 SMNVEV (reference sequence). CDR3 amino acids: CPKDPTANYGYTF. CDR3 DNA sequence: TGTCCTAAAGATCCGACAGCTAACTATGGCTACACCTTC.

This rearrangement joins TRBV2 to TRBJ1-4; D unclear. Per the germline V gene, CDR1 is SNHLY and CDR2 is FYNNEI. The CDR3 length is 11 residues. In nucleotides, the CDR3 is TGTGCAAGCGGGCAAGATGAAAAACTGTTTTTT. Protein product: CASGQDEKLFF.

The chain carries TRBV5-1 and TRBJ1-1, with no clear D. The CDR3 sequence is 13 residues long. V was cut by 0 bases and J by 8 bases, with 11 bases left in between. Per germline, CDR1 SGHRS and CDR2 YFSETQ. CDR3 sequence (DNA): TGCGCCAGCAGCTTGGTGGTGGGCGCAGAAGCTTTCTTT. Encoded protein: CASSLVVGAEAFF.

The chain carries TRBV6-1 and TRBJ1-6; 8 nucleotides agree with TRBD1. This CDR3 comprises 15 residues. J gave up 5 bases and V 6 bases, and 6 bases lay outside the gene matches. Germline CDR1 MNHNS, CDR2 SASEGT. CDR3 protein: CASRDRVGDNSPLHF. CDR3 DNA sequence: TGTGCCAGCAGGGACAGGGTGGGGGATAATTCACCCCTCCACTTT.

The chain carries TRBV15 and TRBJ2-3; perhaps TRBD2 as D (6 bases). Trimming took 0 bases from V and 2 from J, leaving 15 bases between them. CDR1 is LNHNV and CDR2 is YYDKDF in the germline V gene (reference sequence). The CDR3 consists of 17 residues. Here the CDR3 DNA reads TGTGCCACCAGCAGAGATAGGACTACACCGCTCACAGATACGCAGTATTTT. It is translated as CATSRDRTTPLTDTQYF. The complete variable domain, with remaining parts taken from reference TRBV15 and TRBJ2-3, reads DAMVIQNPRYQVTQFGKPVTLSCSQTLNHNVMYWYQQKSSQAPKLLFHYYDKDFNNEADTPDNFQSRRPNTSFCFLDIRSPGLGDTAMYLCATSRDRTTPLTDTQYFGPGTRLTVL.

The chain combines TRBV6-6 with TRBJ1-2, with a possible D match to TRBD1 (6 bases). The germline gives CDR1 MNHNY, CDR2 SVGAGI (reference sequence). The V and J ends lost 7 bases and 8 bases respectively, with 17 bases between them. The CDR3 sequence is 13 residues long. DNA of the CDR3: TGTGCCAGCACCGACCTGGGGGCTCGCGGCTACACCTTC. Translating gives CASTDLGARGYTF.

The chain couples TRBV28 to TRBJ2-1; 7 positions match TRBD2. This CDR3 is 15 amino acids long. Germline lookup yields CDR1 MDHEN and CDR2 SYDVKM. V trimming: 4 bases; J trimming: 4 bases; junction bases outside the gene matches: 7. The CDR3 bases are TGTGCCAGCAGTTCCCCACCTAGCGGATACAATGAGCAGTTCTTC. Its protein is CASSSPPSGYNEQFF.

This sequence joins TRBV4-1 and TRBJ2-5; 10 nucleotides line up with TRBD1. V dropped 5 bases and J dropped 5; count of bases not matched to a gene: 8. Germline V lookup: CDR1 MGHRA, CDR2 YSYEKL. The CDR3 has 15 residues. CDR3: CASSLRTGGGETQYF. DNA for the CDR3: TGCGCCAGCAGCTTACGGACAGGGGGAGGGGAGACCCAGTACTTC.

This clone was observed once. CDR3 protein: CASSLKWQAYEQYF. CDR3 sequence (DNA): TGTGCCAGCAGCTTAAAATGGCAAGCCTACGAGCAGTACTTC. The chain carries TRBV5-5 and TRBJ2-7, with unresolved D. The CDR3 is 14 residues long. The V gene's germline CDR1 is SGHKS and CDR2 YYEKEE (reference sequence). V lost 2 bases, J lost 2 bases, and 11 bases lay in between.

This clone was recorded a few times. This chain connects TRBV29-1 to TRBJ1-2; D call uncertain. The V gene lost 5 bases and the J gene lost 8 bases, with 18 bases spanning the gap. Germline V gene lookup returns CDR1 SQVTM and CDR2 ANQGSEA. CDR3 length: 13 residues. The CDR3 region is CSVRAGSPSGYTF. CDR3 bases: TGCAGCGTTAGGGCCGGTTCCCCGTCCGGCTACACCTTC.

In its sample, this clone was seen a few times. The chain combines TRBV6-1 with TRBJ1-2; weak D call: TRBD1 (5 bases). Germline V gives CDR1 MNHNS, CDR2 SASEGT. V gave up 6 bases and J gave up 3 bases, with 5 bases separating them. This CDR3 comprises 11 residues. The CDR3 DNA reads TGTGCCAGCAGGGGACACTATGGCTACACCTTC. Translating it yields CASRGHYGYTF.

V is TRBV9 and J is TRBJ2-1, with 10 bases matching TRBD2. Germline V gene data show CDR1 as SGDLS and CDR2 as YYNGEE. J was trimmed by 4 bases and V by 4 bases; bases with no gene match: 5. This CDR3 spans 15 amino acids. Here the CDR3 DNA reads TGTGCCAGCAGCCCCGGGACTAGCGTATACAATGAGCAGTTCTTC. Translation gives CASSPGTSVYNEQFF.

The chain carries TRBV15 and TRBJ2-6; unclear D gene. V lost 0 bases and J 1 base, leaving 4 bases between the germline ends. The V gene's germline CDR1 is LNHNV and CDR2 YYDKDF (reference sequence). CDR3 length: 15 residues. The CDR3 DNA follows: TGTGCCACCAGCAGAGAAGGGTCTGGGGCCAACGTCCTGACTTTC. Protein sequence: CATSREGSGANVLTF. Filled out from reference TRBV15 and TRBJ2-6, the complete variable domain reads DAMVIQNPRYQVTQFGKPVTLSCSQTLNHNVMYWYQQKSSQAPKLLFHYYDKDFNNEADTPDNFQSRRPNTSFCFLDIRSPGLGDTAMYLCATSREGSGANVLTFGAGSRLTVL.

This clone has only one observation. The V call is TRBV11-3, the J call TRBJ2-3; no definite D call. Looked up from germline, CDR1 is SGHNT and CDR2 is YENEEA. V gave up 1 base and J gave up 0 bases, with 5 bases separating them. The CDR3 sequence is 14 residues long. CDR3 sequence: CASSLGGSTDTQYF. CDR3 DNA sequence: TGTGCCAGCAGCTTAGGCGGTAGCACAGATACGCAGTATTTT.

The chain is built from TRBV5-1 and TRBJ1-1; perhaps TRBD1 as D (5 bases). The V end lost 0 bases, the J end lost 5 bases, and 11 bases lay between the germline ends. The CDR3 extends over 14 amino acids. Germline CDR1 and CDR2: SGHRS and YFSETQ. CDR3 in amino acids: CASSLAGGGTEAFF. The DNA of the CDR3 is TGCGCCAGCAGCTTGGCCGGGGGAGGGACTGAAGCTTTCTTT.

This clone was observed a handful of times. The chain links TRBV5-1 to TRBJ1-1; TRBD1 might be the D (5 bases). V gave up 6 bases and J gave up 3 bases, with 15 bases separating them. The germline gives CDR1 SGHRS, CDR2 YFSETQ. The CDR3 length is 14 residues. The CDR3 spells CASTYSGTDTEAFF. In DNA, the CDR3 is TGCGCCAGCACGTATTCAGGGACTGACACTGAAGCTTTCTTT.

The chain employs TRBV13 and TRBJ1-1; possible D gene TRBD1, 5 bases. V lost 5 bases to trimming and J lost 5 bases, with 24 bases between them. The CDR3 spans 17 residues. Germline CDR1 PRHDT, CDR2 FYEKMQ (reference sequence). As DNA, the CDR3 is TGTGCCAGCAGCCCACCAGCTACGGGGTGGGGGGGTACTGAAGCTTTCTTT. Translating it yields CASSPPATGWGGTEAFF.

The chain uses TRBV19 and TRBJ1-2; weak D call: TRBD1 (5 bases). The CDR3 has 15 residues. Per the germline V gene, CDR1 is LNHDA and CDR2 is SQIVND (reference sequence). V dropped 6 bases and J dropped 1 base, with 15 bases sitting between them. The CDR3 DNA sequence: TGTGCCAGTAGCCCTGGGGCAGGTCTTAACTATGGCTACACCTTC. This translates into CASSPGAGLNYGYTF.

The CDR3 protein is CATSRGRENTIYF. The CDR3 DNA reads as TGTGCCACCAGCAGAGGCAGGGAGAACACCATATATTTT. The J gene is TRBJ1-3, the V gene TRBV15; tentatively, D is TRBD1 (5 bases). The CDR3 covers 13 residues. V was pared by 1 base and J by 7 bases, with 8 bases between. From germline, CDR1 is LNHNV and CDR2 YYDKDF (reference sequence).

This clone has just a few counts. CDR3 loop: CSVEVTGGGKLFF. In nucleotides, the CDR3 is TGCAGCGTTGAAGTGACAGGGGGCGGAAAACTGTTTTTT. The rearrangement joins TRBV29-1 to TRBJ1-4; the match to TRBD1 covers 10 bases. This CDR3 contains 13 residues. Trimming took 1 base from V and 10 from J; bases not matched to a gene: 3. Germline assignment: CDR1 SQVTM and CDR2 ANQGSEA. Supplemented by reference TRBV29-1 and TRBJ1-4, the full variable domain reads SAVISQKPSRDICQRGTSLTIQCQVDSQVTMMFWYRQQPGQSLTLIATANQGSEATYESGFVIDKFPISRPNLTFSTLTVSNMSPEDSSIYLCSVEVTGGGKLFFGSGTQLSVL.